These 21 T cell receptor beta chains were sequenced from one sample in a study of blood T cell repertoires in COVID-19 (dated by TCRdb to 2020 to 2022). Library prep was done by the immunoSEQ multiplex PCR assay. Imported from immuneACCESS, the table was reduced by TCRdb to in-frame sequences with V and J called. These copies leave out some clones; in studies compared against another copy, an unresolved V gene accounts for under half, and the cause of the remainder is not known. Counted in this sample were tens of thousands of clones; approximately 79% of them appeared once. 3% to 4% of the sample rests with the top ten. The source material was peripheral blood. These receptors were taken from an older man with COVID-19, enrolled during active disease.

This clone has a handful of counts. This chain uses TRBV14 with TRBJ2-7; 9 bases line up with TRBD2. Germline-derived CDR1 and CDR2 are SGHDN and FVKESK. The CDR3 sequence is 13 residues long. V was pared by 6 bases and J by 6 bases, with 6 bases of the junction left unmatched. CDR3 region: CASSRGLAFEQYF. Here the CDR3 DNA reads TGTGCCAGCAGTCGGGGACTAGCCTTCGAGCAGTACTTC.

The chain recombines TRBV5-1 with TRBJ2-5; 12 nucleotides match TRBD2. With 4 bases clipped from V and 5 bases from J, the junction kept 12 bases outside the gene matches. The germline CDR1 and CDR2 sequences are SGHRS and YFSETQ. This CDR3 spans 17 amino acids. CDR3 nucleotide sequence: TGCGCCAGCAGCAGGACCCTAGCGGGAGGGCCGGGGGAGACCCAGTACTTC. Translation gives CASSRTLAGGPGETQYF.

V usage is TRBV10-3 and J usage is TRBJ1-6, with 7 bases matching TRBD1. V shed 9 bases, J shed 7 bases, and the junction held 6 bases outside the gene matches. This CDR3 has 13 amino acids. Per germline, CDR1 ENHRY and CDR2 SYGVKD. The CDR3 region has the DNA TGTGCCATAGCCGGGACAGACAATTCACCCCTCCACTTT. Translation gives CAIAGTDNSPLHF.

The J gene is TRBJ2-1, the V gene TRBV6-5; 14 bases line up with TRBD2. The CDR3 covers 16 residues. Losses at the gene ends were 2 bases for V and 10 bases for J; bases not matched to a gene: 7. Per germline, CDR1 MNHEY and CDR2 SVGAGI. The CDR3 nucleotides read TGTGCCAGCAGTTACGCAGGGACTAGCGGGAGACAGGAGCAGTTCTTC. It encodes CASSYAGTSGRQEQFF.

V and J are TRBV29-1 and TRBJ2-7, with 10 bases identical to TRBD1. The CDR3 runs to 15 residues. Germline CDR1 is SQVTM and CDR2 is ANQGSEA. Trimming removed 4 bases from V and 2 bases from J; junction bases left unmatched: 8. The CDR3: CSVVSSGTGAYEQYF. CDR3 bases: TGCAGCGTTGTAAGCTCCGGGACAGGGGCCTACGAGCAGTACTTC.

This clone is a singleton in its sample. The rearrangement joins TRBV7-2 to TRBJ2-2, with 14 bases identical to TRBD2. V was clipped by 5 bases and J by 6 bases; unmatched bases: 5. CDR3 length: 16 residues. Looked up from germline, CDR1 is SGHTA and CDR2 is FQGNSA. The CDR3 DNA sequence: TGTGCCAGCAGCACACAGGGACTAGCGGGAGCCGGGGAGCTGTTTTTT. Translating gives CASSTQGLAGAGELFF.

V is TRBV27 and J is TRBJ2-7; 8 bases fit TRBD1. After removal of 0 bases from V and 2 bases from J, the junction contained 0 bases not matched to a gene. Germline CDR1 and CDR2: MNHEY and SMNVEV (reference sequence). This CDR3 region has 14 residues. The CDR3 here is CASSLSGQAYEQYF. As DNA, the CDR3 is TGTGCCAGCAGTTTATCGGGACAGGCCTACGAGCAGTACTTC.

Comment on this clone: Other DNA sequences within the sample encode an identical CDR3. This rearrangement joins TRBV5-1 to TRBJ2-3; D not certain. Per the germline V gene, CDR1 is SGHRS and CDR2 is YFSETQ. V lost 0 bases and J lost 0, with 5 bases in between. The CDR3 has 14 residues. The CDR3 loop is CASSLGQSTDTQYF. CDR3 DNA: TGCGCCAGCAGCTTGGGGCAGAGCACAGATACGCAGTATTTT.

This rearrangement joins TRBV7-8 to TRBJ2-1; 14 bases align to TRBD2. J lost 7 bases, V lost 5 bases, and 7 bases had no gene match. Germline assignment: CDR1 SGHVS and CDR2 FQNEAQ. CDR3 length: 16 amino acids. CDR3 protein: CASSGGTSGSINEQFF. The CDR3 DNA sequence: TGTGCCAGCAGCGGGGGGACTAGCGGGAGTATTAATGAGCAGTTCTTC.

The rearrangement uses TRBV5-4 and TRBJ2-1; 8 bases map to TRBD2. After removal of 0 bases from V and 2 bases from J, the junction contained 1 base not matched to a gene. The CDR3 loop spans 15 amino acids. Germline V lookup: CDR1 SGHNT, CDR2 YYREEE (reference sequence). The CDR3 protein is CASSLDSGTYNEQFF. The CDR3 region has the DNA TGTGCCAGCAGCTTGGATAGCGGGACCTACAATGAGCAGTTCTTC.

The rearrangement links TRBV5-1 to TRBJ2-5, with 11 nucleotides matching TRBD2. The V gene end was trimmed by 4 bases and the J gene end by 4 bases; junction bases not matched to a gene: 3. This CDR3 spans 14 amino acids. Germline CDR1 reads SGHRS; CDR2 reads YFSETQ. The CDR3 region has the DNA TGCGCCAGCAGCGCAGGGACTAGCGGAGAGACCCAGTACTTC. It is translated as CASSAGTSGETQYF.

The chain carries TRBV27 and TRBJ1-1, with 8 positions matching TRBD1. The CDR3 covers 16 residues. V shed 6 bases and J 5 bases; nucleotides not matched to a gene: 14. Per the germline V gene, CDR1 is MNHEY and CDR2 is SMNVEV (reference sequence). The CDR3 loop is CASSYLTRGPGTEAFF. CDR3 DNA: TGTGCCAGCAGCTACCTCACCAGGGGGCCGGGTACTGAAGCTTTCTTT.

The chain carries TRBV27 and TRBJ1-2; TRBD1 aligns across 9 bases. Germline V lookup: CDR1 MNHEY, CDR2 SMNVEV (reference sequence). This CDR3 is 14 amino acids long. V lost 2 bases and J lost 4; bases outside the gene matches: 2. CDR3 coding DNA: TGTGCCAGCAGTTTAACGACAGGGGGCTATGGCTACACCTTC. Amino acids: CASSLTTGGYGYTF.

J is TRBJ1-1 and V is TRBV4-3, with D possibly being TRBD1 (5 bases). CDR1 is LGHNA, CDR2 YSLEER, per germline. V was cut by 1 base and J by 4 bases, with 13 bases left in between. The CDR3 has 15 amino acids. The chain's CDR3 is CASSQVSRRGTEAFF. DNA for the CDR3: TGCGCCAGCAGCCAAGTAAGTCGGAGGGGCACTGAAGCTTTCTTT.

Comment on this clone: Other DNA variants within this sample encode the same CDR3. Here the CDR3 DNA reads TGTGCCAGCAGCCTGGCCTTAGCGGAGGGGAATGAGCAGTTCTTC. Translating gives CASSLALAEGNEQFF. V usage is TRBV7-9 and J usage is TRBJ2-1; D is possibly TRBD2 (6 bases). Trimming pared 5 bases from V and 7 bases from J, leaving 18 bases between. The CDR3 runs to 15 residues. The germline V gene encodes CDR1 SEHNR and CDR2 FQNEAQ (reference sequence).

The rearrangement uses TRBV27 and TRBJ2-2; a possible D gene is TRBD1 (6 bases). This CDR3 contains 15 residues. Trimming took 2 bases from V and 3 from J, leaving 10 bases between them. Germline CDR1 MNHEY, CDR2 SMNVEV (reference sequence). The CDR3 sequence: CASSLTGSYTGELFF. CDR3 DNA sequence: TGTGCCAGCAGTTTAACAGGGAGCTACACCGGGGAGCTGTTTTTT.

V gene TRBV7-8 combines with J gene TRBJ2-3, with 8 bases aligning to TRBD1. This CDR3 has 13 amino acids. Germline V lookup: CDR1 SGHVS, CDR2 FQNEAQ. The V and J ends lost 5 bases and 5 bases, in that order; junction bases with no gene match: 3. Here the CDR3 DNA reads TGTGCCAGCAGCCTAGGGACAGGAGATACGCAGTATTTT. This gives the protein CASSLGTGDTQYF. Full variable domain (missing parts from reference TRBV7-8 and TRBJ2-3): GAGVSQSPRYKVAKRGQDVALRCDPISGHVSLFWYQQALGQGPEFLTYFQNEAQLDKSGLPSDRFFAERPEGSVSTLKIQRTQQEDSAVYLCASSLGTGDTQYFGPGTRLTVL.

The gene calls are TRBV5-1 and TRBJ2-1; 7 bases align to TRBD1. This CDR3 is 14 amino acids long. From germline, CDR1 is SGHRS and CDR2 YFSETQ. Trimming took 2 bases from V and 5 from J; bases not matched to a gene: 4. The chain's CDR3 is CASSFGTEDNEQFF. The CDR3 coding sequence is TGCGCCAGCAGCTTCGGGACAGAGGACAATGAGCAGTTCTTC.

The gene calls are TRBV7-6 and TRBJ2-3, with a possible D match to TRBD2 (6 bases). CDR1 and CDR2 from the germline V gene are SGHVS and FNYEAQ. V lost 0 bases and J lost 3, with 22 bases in between. CDR3 length equals 19 residues. The CDR3 coding sequence is TGTGCCAGCAGCTTAGCGTACTTATTGCGGGGCCTGAGGACAGATACGCAGTATTTT. Translating gives CASSLAYLLRGLRTDTQYF.

As for this clone: Relative to the germline gene, one junction end is altered; a read error may explain this. The V call is TRBV7-7, the J call TRBJ2-5; TRBD1 matches 9 bases. This CDR3 region has 16 residues. The germline V gene encodes CDR1 SSHAT and CDR2 FNYEAQ (reference sequence). CDR3 coding DNA: TGTGCTAGCAGCTCCGGGACAGGGAGGTTCCAAGAGACCCAGTACTTC. Its translation is CASSSGTGRFQETQYF.

The gene calls are TRBV19 and TRBJ1-3; D is undetermined. The germline CDR1 and CDR2 sequences are LNHDA and SQIVND (reference sequence). Trimming removed 8 bases at V and 2 bases at J, with 13 bases between. The CDR3 is 14 residues long. CDR3 loop: CASVSRSAGNTIYF. The CDR3 nucleotides are TGTGCCAGTGTGTCGCGGTCGGCTGGAAACACCATATATTTT.